Listed below are T cell receptor beta chains from one sample, sequenced in a study of cytomegalovirus exposure and HLA in healthy donors. Sequencing used immunoSEQ multiplex PCR; TCRdb keeps in-frame clones, though not all of them. Found here are approximately 120,000 clones, 75% of them singletons; the top ten hold about 3.3%. What was sequenced was PBMCs. Receptor source: a woman in her forties or fifties in good health and CMV-seronegative. CDR3s include the opening cysteine and the closing phenylalanine or tryptophan. D genes are given only for firm matches. The size entry is marked missing in some rows and otherwise reads once, few, many or a size class.

TRBV5-8	TRBD2	.	TRBJ2-1	CASSDERASGDNEQFF	TGTGCCAGCAGCGACGAGCGGGCTAGCGGGGACAATGAGCAGTTCTTC
TRBV19	TRBD1	.	TRBJ1-5	CASIDRRGTGNQPQHF	TGTGCCAGTATAGATCGCCGCGGGACAGGGAATCAGCCCCAGCATTTT
TRBV6-1	TRBD1	.	TRBJ1-4	CASSLGTGGEKLFF	TGTGCCAGCAGTCTCGGGACAGGGGGCGAAAAACTGTTTTTT
TRBV7-9	.	few	TRBJ2-1	CASSSPNHYNEQFF	TGTGCCAGCTCGAGCCCGAACCACTACAATGAGCAGTTCTTC
TRBV7-2	.	few	TRBJ1-2	CASSFNSPYGYTF	TGTGCCAGCAGCTTCAACTCGCCCTATGGCTACACCTTC
TRBV19	TRBD2	.	TRBJ2-1	CASSIDLETSGRNEQFF	TGTGCCAGTAGTATAGATCTGGAGACTAGCGGGAGAAATGAGCAGTTCTTC
TRBV6-5	.	once	TRBJ2-7	CASSYRGASSYEQYF	TGTGCCAGCAGCTACCGGGGGGCGAGCTCCTACGAGCAGTACTTC
TRBV4-3	.	.	TRBJ2-5	CASSRDIGGVETQYF	TGCGCCAGCAGCCGAGACATCGGAGGGGTAGAGACCCAGTACTTC
TRBV28	.	.	TRBJ1-3	CASPKDGHRFDFSGNTIYF	TGTGCCAGCCCCAAGGATGGACACAGATTTGACTTCTCTGGAAACACCATATATTTT
TRBV11-2	.	once	TRBJ1-5	CASSLYGSQPQHF	TGTGCCAGCAGCTTATATGGGAGCCAGCCCCAGCATTTT
TRBV9	.	.	TRBJ1-1	CASSVRQTNTEAFF	TGTGCCAGCAGCGTCAGACAGACTAACACTGAAGCTTTCTTT
TRBV5-6	.	.	TRBJ1-2	CASSSQGYGYTF	TGTGCCAGCAGCTCACAGGGATACGGCTACACCTTC
TRBV15	TRBD2	.	TRBJ2-7	CATRAGAGVFDEQYF	TGTGCCACCCGGGCTGGGGCGGGAGTTTTCGACGAGCAGTACTTC
TRBV9	.	.	TRBJ2-1	CASSGGTISSYNEQFF	TGTGCCAGCAGCGGTGGGACAATAAGCTCCTACAATGAGCAGTTCTTC
TRBV5-4	.	.	TRBJ1-4	CASSLAIGANEKLFF	TGTGCCAGCAGCTTGGCGATCGGTGCTAATGAAAAACTGTTTTTT
TRBV11-3	TRBD1	once	TRBJ2-2	CASSLGQGASGELFF	TGTGCCAGCAGCTTGGGGCAGGGGGCTAGCGGGGAGCTGTTTTTT